This TCR beta chain emerged from a study of T cells after posttransplantation cyclophosphamide. This clone has ten or more counts. The ends lost 4 bases at V and 3 bases at J; junction bases unmatched: 15. The CDR3 covers 18 residues. Germline loops: CDR1 SGDLS, CDR2 YYNGEE. Clones were sequenced by immunoSEQ multiplex PCR, and TCRdb holds only the in-frame ones, with some missing. The table lists roughly 8,000 clones, with no singletons. A marrow graft followed busulfan-fludarabine conditioning, with cyclophosphamide on days +3 and +4. The chain couples TRBV9 to TRBJ2-5; the match to TRBD2 covers 10 bases. The starting material was PBMCs, obtained after an allogeneic stem cell transplant with post-transplant cyclophosphamide. The origin of this receptor is a young adult male patient who received an allogeneic stem cell transplant from an unrelated donor, was CMV-positive, and had acute and chronic GVHD. Some T cells may be graft donor cells. The CDR3 DNA follows: TGTGCCAGCAGCCAAGGGGAGACTAGCGGGTCACTAAAAGAGACCCAGTACTTC. This codes for CASSQGETSGSLKETQYF.